One and the same sample provided the 6 T cell receptor beta chains below, sequenced in a study of cytomegalovirus exposure and HLA in healthy donors. The PCR employed 60 Vbeta primers together with 13 Jbeta primers. Clones were sequenced by immunoSEQ multiplex PCR, and TCRdb holds only the in-frame ones, with some missing. The table lists some 90,000 clones, about 80% of them singletons. The sample was PBMCs. The receptors were sampled from a woman between 45 and 60 years old in good health and CMV-seropositive.

This clone was picked up a small number of times. The V gene is TRBV7-9, the J gene TRBJ2-1; possible D gene TRBD1, 6 bases. The germline CDR1 and CDR2 sequences are SEHNR and FQNEAQ (reference sequence). V lost 3 bases and J lost 1, with 16 bases in between. CDR3 size: 17 residues. CDR3 residues: CASSLWGPLSSYNEQFF. CDR3 nucleotide sequence: TGTGCCAGCAGCTTGTGGGGGCCACTTTCATCCTACAATGAGCAGTTCTTC. The whole variable domain, remainder taken from reference TRBV7-9 and TRBJ2-1, is DTGVSQNPRHKITKRGQNVTFRCDPISEHNRLYWYRQTLGQGPEFLTYFQNEAQLEKSRLLSDRFSAERPKGSFSTLEIQRTEQGDSAMYLCASSLWGPLSSYNEQFFGPGTRLTVL.

The chain uses TRBV11-3 and TRBJ1-5, with D unclear. Germline V gene data show CDR1 as SGHNT and CDR2 as YENEEA. The CDR3 is 9 residues long. DNA of the CDR3: TGTGTATTACAGCAGCCCCAGCATTTT. As protein: CVLQQPQHF. Filled out from reference TRBV11-3 and TRBJ1-5, the complete variable domain reads EAGVVQSPRYKIIEKKQPVAFWCNPISGHNTLYWYLQNLGQGPELLIRYENEEAVDDSQLPKDRFSAERLKGVDSTLKIQPAELGDSAVYLCVLQQPQHFGDGTRLSIL.

The chain combines TRBV18 with TRBJ1-3; weak D call: TRBD1 (5 bases). The CDR3 contains 13 residues. The V end lost 2 bases, the J end lost 4 bases, and 6 bases lay between the germline ends. Germline CDR1 reads KGHSH; CDR2 reads LQKENI. The CDR3 here is CASSPGAGNTIYF. The CDR3, as DNA: TGTGCCAGCTCACCAGGGGCGGGAAACACCATATATTTT.

The V gene is TRBV5-6, the J gene TRBJ1-3; tentatively, D is TRBD1 (5 bases). The CDR3 is 14 amino acids. Germline CDR1 is SGHDT and CDR2 is YYEEEE. Trimming removed 5 bases from V and 0 bases from J, with 9 bases in between. CDR3 residues: CASRVQGSGNTIYF. The CDR3 DNA reads TGTGCCAGCAGAGTTCAGGGCTCTGGAAACACCATATATTTT.

The chain is built from TRBV10-3 and TRBJ1-1, with D hard to call. Germline CDR1 reads ENHRY; CDR2 reads SYGVKD. This CDR3 has 13 residues. V gave up 7 bases and J gave up 1 base, with 10 bases separating them. The CDR3 sequence: CAITKGGNTEAFF. Here the CDR3 DNA reads TGTGCCATCACCAAAGGCGGGAACACTGAAGCTTTCTTT.

The chain employs TRBV4-1 and TRBJ2-5; 10 bases are shared with TRBD1. This CDR3 has 16 residues. The ends lost 4 bases at V and 1 base at J; junction bases unmatched: 6. Per the germline V gene, CDR1 is MGHRA and CDR2 is YSYEKL. CDR3 bases: TGCGCCAGCAGCCCCGGGACAGGGGACTTCCAAGAGACCCAGTACTTC. It yields the protein CASSPGTGDFQETQYF.